This TCR beta chain was sequenced in a study of response to subunit inactivated influenza vaccine. Study-level points and caveats: T cells newly recruited by each seasonal influenza vaccination are few, the authors suggested.

TCRdb called the RT-PCR reads again in MiXCR, with one record for every CDR3 protein. The data hold 750,000 to 850,000 distinct CDR3 sequences, with 15% to 20% observed a single time. The CDR3 runs to 15 residues. The table lists this clonotype with a few counts. Its antigen is undetermined. A junction boundary mismatches the germline segment, possibly from a read error. The chain is built from TRBV12-3 or TRBV12-4 and TRBJ2-5, with 10 positions matching TRBD2. This receptor was taken from a man over 45 who received an inactivated influenza vaccine. The sample consisted of PBMCs from blood, taken about 5 days after vaccination. In DNA form, the CDR3 reads TGTGCCAGCAGCTTAGCGGGAGGTTTGGGGGAGACCCAGTACTTC. It yields the protein CASSLAGGLGETQYF.